This T cell receptor beta chain was sequenced in a study of blood T cells in healthy people across ages. Primers used in a second PCR of roughly 7 to 12 cycles were a sample-barcoded 5' primer and a J-beta primer mix. A single record per CDR3 protein comes from TCRdb applying MiXCR to the 5' RACE reads. The sample comprises about 1,400,000 distinct CDR3 sequences, 59% of which are singletons, and 6.5% to 8% rests with the top ten. Germline V gene sequence: CDR1 DFQATT, CDR2 SNEGSKA (reference sequence). The CDR3 totals 11 residues. After removal of 5 bases from V and 14 bases from J, the junction contained 9 bases not matched to a gene.

The sequenced sample was blood. The chain links TRBV20-1 to TRBJ2-1; 7 bases fit TRBD1. This TCR was sampled from a man aged 18-30 years in good health. This CDR3 is CSALETGVKFF. CDR3 coding DNA: TGCAGTGCTCTAGAAACAGGGGTGAAGTTCTTC.